This T cell receptor beta chain was profiled in a study of tumor-infiltrating lymphocytes in primary liver carcinoma. From unsorted bulk tissue weighing about 20-32 mg, DNA and RNA were co-extracted. All tumor specimens exceeded 75% viable tumor cells. This clonotype was recorded only once. The antigen is undetermined. The input was approximately 500 ng total RNA; TCR beta cDNA was made from it with a constant-region primer. Libraries of TCR beta came from three nested multiplex PCR rounds with slightly modified ARM-PCR. It was with TRBV1-TRBV30 forward primers and a C-beta reverse primer that the first two PCR rounds were run, at roughly 9 cycles each. One entry per CDR3 protein, called by TCRdb with MiXCR from the multiplex PCR reads. The table lists some 120,000 distinct CDR3 sequences, 55% to 65% of them singletons. Germline V gene data show CDR1 as SGHAT and CDR2 as FQNNGV. The CDR3 totals 16 residues. The V gene lost 5 bases and the J gene lost 3 bases, with 17 bases spanning the gap.

Study observations and caveats: Lower overlap was observed for tumor-adjacent and tumor-blood pairs relative to tumor region pairs.

The chain joins TRBV11-2 to TRBJ2-4; TRBD1 is a possible D gene (5 bases). The receptor's source is a woman aged 55-70 years with primary liver carcinoma and hepatitis B virus infection. Specimen: liver tumor tissue from sampling region 1. Documented subset: tumor region T1, superior pole. The CDR3 DNA reads as TGTGCCAGCAGCCCACGGACAAGATTAGTCAAAAACATTCAGTACTTC. As protein: CASSPRTRLVKNIQYF.